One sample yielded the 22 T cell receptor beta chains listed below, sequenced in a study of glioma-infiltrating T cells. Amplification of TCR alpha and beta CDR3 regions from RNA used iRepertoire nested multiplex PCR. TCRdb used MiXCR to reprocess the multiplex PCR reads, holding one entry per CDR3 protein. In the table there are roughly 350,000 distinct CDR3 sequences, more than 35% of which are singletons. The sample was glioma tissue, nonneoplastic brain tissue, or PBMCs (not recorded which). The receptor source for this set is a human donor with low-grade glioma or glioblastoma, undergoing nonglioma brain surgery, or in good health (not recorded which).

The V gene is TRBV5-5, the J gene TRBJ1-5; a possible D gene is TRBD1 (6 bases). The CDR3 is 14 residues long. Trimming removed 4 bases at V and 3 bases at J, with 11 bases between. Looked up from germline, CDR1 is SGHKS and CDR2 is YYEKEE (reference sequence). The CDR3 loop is CASSQQGFNQPQHF. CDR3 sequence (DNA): TGTGCCAGCAGCCAACAGGGTTTCAATCAGCCCCAGCATTTT.

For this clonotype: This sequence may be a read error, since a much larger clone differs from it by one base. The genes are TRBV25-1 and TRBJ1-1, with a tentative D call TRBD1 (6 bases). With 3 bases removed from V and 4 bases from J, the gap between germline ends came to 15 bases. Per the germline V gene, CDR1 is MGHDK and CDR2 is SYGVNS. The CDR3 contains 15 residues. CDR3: CASSEPGHPSTEAFF. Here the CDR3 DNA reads TGTGCCAGCAGTGAGCCGGGACACCCGAGCACTGAAGCTTTCTTT.

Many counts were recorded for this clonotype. In DNA form, the CDR3 reads TGTGCCAGCAGTCGGGAGGCGGCCCAAGAGACCCAGTACTTC. It translates to CASSREAAQETQYF. This chain links TRBV28 with TRBJ2-5, with TRBD2 matching over 7 bases. Germline CDR1 and CDR2: MDHEN and SYDVKM. CDR3 size: 14 residues. The V and J ends lost 5 bases and 1 base, in that order; junction bases with no gene match: 4.

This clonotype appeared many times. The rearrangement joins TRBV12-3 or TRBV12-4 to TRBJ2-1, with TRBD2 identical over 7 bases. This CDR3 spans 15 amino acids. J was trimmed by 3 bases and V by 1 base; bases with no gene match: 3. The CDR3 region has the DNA TGTGCCAGCAGTTTAGAGGGCGGGAGCTACAATGAGCAGTTCTTC. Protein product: CASSLEGGSYNEQFF.

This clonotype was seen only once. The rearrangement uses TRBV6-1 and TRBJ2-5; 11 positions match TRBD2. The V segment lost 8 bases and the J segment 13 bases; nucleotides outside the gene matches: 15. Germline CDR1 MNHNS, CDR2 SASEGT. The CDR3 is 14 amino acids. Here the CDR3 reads CASGPGLAVYERYF. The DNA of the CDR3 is TGTGCCAGCGGCCCGGGACTAGCGGTCTACGAGCGGTACTTC.

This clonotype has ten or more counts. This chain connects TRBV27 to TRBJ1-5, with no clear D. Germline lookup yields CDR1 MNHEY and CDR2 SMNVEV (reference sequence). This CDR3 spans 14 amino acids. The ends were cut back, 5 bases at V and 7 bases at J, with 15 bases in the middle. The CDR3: CASSGGVGEQPQHF. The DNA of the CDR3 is TGTGCCAGCAGTGGCGGGGTCGGGGAGCAGCCCCAGCATTTT.

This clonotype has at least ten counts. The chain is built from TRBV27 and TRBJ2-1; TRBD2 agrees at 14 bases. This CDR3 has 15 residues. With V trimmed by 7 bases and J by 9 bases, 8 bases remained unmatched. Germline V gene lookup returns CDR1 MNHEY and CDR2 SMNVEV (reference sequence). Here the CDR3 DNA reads TGTGCCAGCACCCGTGGGACTAGCGGGGGACTTGAGCAGTTCTTC. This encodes CASTRGTSGGLEQFF.

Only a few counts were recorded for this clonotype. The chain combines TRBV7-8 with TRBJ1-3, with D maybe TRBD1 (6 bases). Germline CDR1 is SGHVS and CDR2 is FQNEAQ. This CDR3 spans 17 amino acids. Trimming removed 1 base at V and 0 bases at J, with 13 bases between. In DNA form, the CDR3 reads TGTGCCAGCAGCTTAGTGGACAGATCAAACTCTGGAAACACCATATATTTT. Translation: CASSLVDRSNSGNTIYF.

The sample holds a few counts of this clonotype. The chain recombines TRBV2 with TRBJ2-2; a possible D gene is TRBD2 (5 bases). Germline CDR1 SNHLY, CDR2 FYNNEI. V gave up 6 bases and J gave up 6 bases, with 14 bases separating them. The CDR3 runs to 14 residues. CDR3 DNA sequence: TGTGCCAGCAGGGGAACAATGGGAGCCGGGGAGCTGTTTTTT. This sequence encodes CASRGTMGAGELFF.

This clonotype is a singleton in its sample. The CDR3 protein is CASSYNLAGSDTQHF. CDR3 bases: TGTGCCAGCAGTTACAATTTAGCGGGATCAGATACGCAGCATTTT. V usage is TRBV6-2 or TRBV6-3 and J usage is TRBJ2-3; D is ambiguous. The last part of the DNA fits TRBJ1-5 better; the J call may be wrong. CDR1 is MNHEY, CDR2 SVGEGT, per germline. CDR3 length: 15 amino acids.

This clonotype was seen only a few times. The CDR3 region is CSARDVGGRTSYNEQFF. CDR3 nucleotide sequence: TGCAGTGCTAGAGATGTCGGTGGGAGGACTTCCTACAATGAGCAGTTCTTC. This rearrangement joins TRBV20-1 to TRBJ2-1, with a tentative D call TRBD2 (6 bases). Trimming stripped 0 bases from V and 1 base from J, with 16 bases between. The CDR3 totals 17 residues. Germline CDR1 DFQATT, CDR2 SNEGSKA (reference sequence).

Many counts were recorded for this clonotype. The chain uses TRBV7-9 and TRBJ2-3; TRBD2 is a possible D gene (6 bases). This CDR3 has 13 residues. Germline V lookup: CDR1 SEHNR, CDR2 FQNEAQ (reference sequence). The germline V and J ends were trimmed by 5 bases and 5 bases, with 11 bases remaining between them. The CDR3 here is CASSPQGGDTQYF. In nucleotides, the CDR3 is TGTGCCAGCAGCCCCCAGGGAGGAGATACGCAGTATTTT.

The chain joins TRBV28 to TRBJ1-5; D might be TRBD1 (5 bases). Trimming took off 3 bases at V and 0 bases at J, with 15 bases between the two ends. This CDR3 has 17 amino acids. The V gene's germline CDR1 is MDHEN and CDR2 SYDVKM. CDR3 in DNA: TGTGCCAGCAGTTTGATTGTCCCTGGGGGTAGCAATCAGCCCCAGCATTTT. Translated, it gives CASSLIVPGGSNQPQHF.

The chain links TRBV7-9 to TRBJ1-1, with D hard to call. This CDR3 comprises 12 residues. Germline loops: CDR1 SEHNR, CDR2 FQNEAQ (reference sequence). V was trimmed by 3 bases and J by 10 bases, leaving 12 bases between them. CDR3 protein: CASSFEHGSAFF. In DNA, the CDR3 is TGTGCCAGCAGCTTCGAACACGGCTCAGCTTTCTTT.

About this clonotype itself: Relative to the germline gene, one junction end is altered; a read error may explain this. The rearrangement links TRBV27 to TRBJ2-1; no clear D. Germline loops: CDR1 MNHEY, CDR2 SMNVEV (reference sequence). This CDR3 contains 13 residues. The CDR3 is CASSLVLSSEQFF. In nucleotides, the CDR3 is TGTGCGAGCAGTTTGGTCCTCAGCAGTGAGCAGTTCTTC.

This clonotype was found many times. The CDR3 protein is CASSPPGGSYEQYF. As DNA, the CDR3 is TGTGCCAGCAGCCCTCCAGGGGGCTCCTACGAGCAGTACTTC. V and J are TRBV27 and TRBJ2-7; 7 positions match TRBD1. The CDR3 contains 14 residues. Germline V gene lookup returns CDR1 MNHEY and CDR2 SMNVEV (reference sequence). The V and J ends lost 6 bases and 0 bases, in that order; junction bases with no gene match: 5.

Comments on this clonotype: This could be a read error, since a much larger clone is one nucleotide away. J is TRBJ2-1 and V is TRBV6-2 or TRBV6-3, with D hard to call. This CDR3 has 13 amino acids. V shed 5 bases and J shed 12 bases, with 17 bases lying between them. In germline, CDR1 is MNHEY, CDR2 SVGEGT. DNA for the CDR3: TGTGCCAGCAGTCTCTTCACGCCAATGACGCAGTTCTTC. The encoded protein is CASSLFTPMTQFF.

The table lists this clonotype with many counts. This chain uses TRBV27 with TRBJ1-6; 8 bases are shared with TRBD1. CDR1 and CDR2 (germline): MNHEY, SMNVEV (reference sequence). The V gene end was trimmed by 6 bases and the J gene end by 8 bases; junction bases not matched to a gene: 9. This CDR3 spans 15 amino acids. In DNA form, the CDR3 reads TGTGCCAGCAGGTCCTCCGGGACAGGCCATTCACCCCTCCACTTT. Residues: CASRSSGTGHSPLHF.

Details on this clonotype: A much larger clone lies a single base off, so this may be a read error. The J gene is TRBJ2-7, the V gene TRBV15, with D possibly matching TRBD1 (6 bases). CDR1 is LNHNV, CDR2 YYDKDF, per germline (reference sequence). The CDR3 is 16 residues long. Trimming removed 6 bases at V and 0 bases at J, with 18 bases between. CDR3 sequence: CATSDASRDNSYEQYF. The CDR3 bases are TGTGCCACCAGTGACGCAAGCCGGGACAACTCCTACGAGCAGTACTTC.

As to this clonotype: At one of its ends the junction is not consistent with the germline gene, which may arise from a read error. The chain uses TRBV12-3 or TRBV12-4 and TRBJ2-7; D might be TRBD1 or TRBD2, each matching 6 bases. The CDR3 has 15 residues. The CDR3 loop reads CASSLAEGGSYGQYF. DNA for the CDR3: TGTGCCAGCAGTTTAGCGGAGGGGGGCTCCTACGGGCAGTACTTC.

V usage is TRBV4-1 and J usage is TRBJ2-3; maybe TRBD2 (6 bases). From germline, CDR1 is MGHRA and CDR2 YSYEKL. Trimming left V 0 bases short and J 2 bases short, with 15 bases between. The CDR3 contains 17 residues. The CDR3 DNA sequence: TGCGCCAGCAGCCAAGATGGTCCGGGAGCAATCACAGATACGCAGTATTTT. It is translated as CASSQDGPGAITDTQYF.

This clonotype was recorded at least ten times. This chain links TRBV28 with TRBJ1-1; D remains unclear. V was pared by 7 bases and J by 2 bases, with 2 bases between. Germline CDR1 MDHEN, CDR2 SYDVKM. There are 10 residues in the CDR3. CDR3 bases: TGTGCCAGCACAAACACTGAAGCTTTCTTT. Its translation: CASTNTEAFF.